One sample yielded the 11 T cell receptor beta chains listed below, sequenced in a study of neurological immune-mediated disorders. TCRdb passed the 5' RACE reads through MiXCR, listing each CDR3 protein once. The table lists roughly 4,100 distinct CDR3 sequences, 32% of them singletons, with 35% to 45% in the top ten. The sequenced material came from CD8+ T cells from blood. The receptors here all came from a man aged 50-60 years with HTLV-1-associated myelopathy (HAM/TSP).

This clonotype was counted a few times. One junction end does not reproduce the germline sequence, and a read error may be involved. This sequence joins TRBV20-1 and TRBJ2-3; no reliable D call. This CDR3 comprises 13 residues. Germline V gene sequence: CDR1 DFQATT, CDR2 SNEGSKA (reference sequence). CDR3 loop: CSARVPGTHTQYF. The CDR3 coding sequence is TGCAGTGCTAGAGTTCCGGGCACACATACGCAGTATTTT.

This clonotype was recorded only once. The chain joins TRBV27 to TRBJ2-7; D perhaps matches TRBD1 (6 bases). V was pared by 5 bases and J by 0 bases, with 8 bases between. Germline V CDR1 and CDR2: MNHEY, SMNVEV (reference sequence). CDR3 size: 13 residues. The CDR3 here is CASSMDSSYEQYF. In DNA, the CDR3 is TGTGCCAGCAGTATGGACAGCTCCTACGAGCAGTACTTC.

This sequence joins TRBV5-5 and TRBJ2-2, with D maybe TRBD1 (6 bases). The V gene lost 2 bases and the J gene lost 8 bases, with 13 bases spanning the gap. Germline assignment: CDR1 SGHKS and CDR2 YYEKEE (reference sequence). The CDR3 length is 14 residues. The CDR3 sequence is CASSLGWTDGELFF. The DNA of the CDR3 is TGTGCCAGCAGCTTAGGGTGGACAGATGGGGAGCTGTTTTTT.

The V gene is TRBV20-1, the J gene TRBJ2-1, with 9 bases fitting TRBD2. Trimming removed 5 bases from V and 6 bases from J; junction bases left unmatched: 5. CDR3 length equals 13 residues. Germline CDR1 reads DFQATT; CDR2 reads SNEGSKA (reference sequence). The CDR3 protein is CSAGGLAVNEQFF. In DNA, the CDR3 is TGCAGTGCTGGGGGACTAGCCGTCAATGAGCAGTTCTTC.

This clonotype is large. The rearrangement uses TRBV20-1 and TRBJ2-1; D is ambiguous. There are 15 residues in the CDR3. V was shortened by 5 bases and J by 0 bases, with 14 bases between the two germline ends. CDR1 and CDR2 (germline): DFQATT, SNEGSKA (reference sequence). CDR3 loop: CSADPEESSYNEQFF. The CDR3 nucleotides read TGCAGTGCTGACCCTGAGGAGAGCTCCTACAATGAGCAGTTCTTC.

This clonotype has only a few counts. The rearrangement uses TRBV18 and TRBJ2-1, with 9 bases fitting TRBD1. The V segment lost 6 bases and the J segment 6 bases; nucleotides outside the gene matches: 9. This CDR3 is built from 15 residues. Looked up from germline, CDR1 is KGHSH and CDR2 is LQKENI. The CDR3 sequence: CASSLTGGSGNEQFF. The CDR3 DNA reads TGTGCCAGCTCCCTGACAGGGGGTAGTGGCAATGAGCAGTTCTTC.

This clonotype is termed large (0.1 to 1%). This chain uses TRBV7-9 with TRBJ2-3; the D gene is possibly TRBD2 (5 bases). Germline V lookup: CDR1 SEHNR, CDR2 FQNEAQ (reference sequence). The V end lost 3 bases, the J end lost 1 base, and 11 bases lay between the germline ends. The CDR3 is made up of 15 amino acids. The CDR3 loop reads CASSFVDSGTDTQYF. The CDR3 DNA sequence: TGTGCCAGCAGCTTTGTCGATAGCGGCACAGATACGCAGTATTTT.

J is TRBJ2-3 and V is TRBV20-1; 8 positions agree with TRBD2. V shed 0 bases, J shed 2 bases, and the junction held 22 bases outside the gene matches. Germline lookup yields CDR1 DFQATT and CDR2 SNEGSKA (reference sequence). This CDR3 spans 21 amino acids. CDR3 bases: TGCAGTGCTAGAGACGACGGGGGGATACAACTAGCGGAGGCGAACACAGATACGCAGTATTTT. Encoded protein: CSARDDGGIQLAEANTDTQYF.

This clonotype was seen ten or more times. The genes are TRBV7-9 and TRBJ1-1; no definite D call. The CDR3 runs to 13 residues. The V end was cut by 5 bases, the J end by 6 bases, with 13 bases between. Germline assignment: CDR1 SEHNR and CDR2 FQNEAQ (reference sequence). CDR3 DNA: TGTGCCAGCAGCGCCCCGCGACGATCTGAAGCTTTCTTT. Its translation is CASSAPRRSEAFF.

This clonotype was seen at least ten times. J is TRBJ2-3 and V is TRBV6-6, with 8 bases that match TRBD2. The germline V gene has CDR1 MNHNY and CDR2 SVGAGI (reference sequence). The CDR3 is made up of 18 amino acids. V lost 0 bases to trimming and J lost 2 bases; unmatched junction nucleotides: 10. Here the CDR3 reads CASSYSAGRGGPTDTQYF. The CDR3 DNA follows: TGTGCCAGCAGTTACTCGGCCGGGCGCGGGGGGCCCACAGATACGCAGTATTTT.

This clonotype was seen at least ten times. V usage is TRBV7-3 and J usage is TRBJ2-7; 8 bases map to TRBD2. Germline V gives CDR1 SGHTA, CDR2 FQGTGA. The CDR3 runs 15 residues. Trimming took 5 bases from V and 2 from J; bases not matched to a gene: 8. CDR3 DNA: TGTGCCAGCAGCCCCGAAGCGGGAGTACCCTACGAGCAGTACTTC. Translated, it gives CASSPEAGVPYEQYF.